These T cell receptor beta chains were read from a single sample in a study of blood T cell repertoires in COVID-19. Assay: immunoSEQ multiplex PCR; the TCRdb copy retains only in-frame clones and omits some. The sample shows about 49,000 clones, 81% of them seen only once. Sequencing used peripheral blood. All receptors derive from a woman at least 80 years old with COVID-19, enrolled during active disease. The CDR3 runs from the conserved cysteine through the conserved F or W. D genes are given only for firm matches. The listing skips clone size in some rows; elsewhere it reads once, few, many or a size class.

len | abundance | j_gene | v_gene | d_gene | CDR3aa | CDR3nt
15 | once | TRBJ2-7 | TRBV11-2 | TRBD1 | CASSYLGQAGYEQYF | TGTGCCAGCAGCTACTTGGGACAGGCTGGTTACGAGCAGTACTTC
13 | once | TRBJ2-1 | TRBV9 | . | CASSVNSYNEQFF | TGTGCCAGCAGCGTGAACAGCTACAATGAGCAGTTCTTC
15 | . | TRBJ2-1 | TRBV27 | TRBD1 | CASSRRQGLDNEQFF | TGTGCCAGCAGTCGCAGACAGGGTTTAGACAATGAGCAGTTCTTC
12 | . | TRBJ2-7 | TRBV2 | TRBD1 | CASSATGGEQYF | TGTGCCAGCAGCGCTACAGGGGGCGAGCAGTACTTC
12 | . | TRBJ1-1 | TRBV28 | . | CASSTTPTEAFF | TGTGCCAGCAGTACGACACCCACTGAAGCTTTCTTT
14 | . | TRBJ2-1 | TRBV5-1 | TRBD1 | CASRAGTDYNEQFF | TGCGCCAGCAGGGCCGGGACAGACTACAATGAGCAGTTCTTC
16 | . | TRBJ2-3 | TRBV11-3 | TRBD2 | CASSLGTSGTTDTQYF | TGTGCCAGCAGCCTCGGGACTAGCGGGACGACAGATACGCAGTATTTT
14 | . | TRBJ2-3 | TRBV10-2 | . | CASSESKAADTQYF | TGCGCCAGCAGTGAGTCGAAAGCAGCGGATACGCAGTATTTT
15 | . | TRBJ1-2 | TRBV27 | . | CASSPLVQGGYGYTF | TGTGCCAGCAGTCCCCTTGTACAGGGCGGCTATGGCTACACCTTC
18 | once | TRBJ2-7 | TRBV12-5 | TRBD1 | CASGLARLGGQGTYEQYF | TGTGCTAGTGGTTTGGCCCGGTTGGGGGGACAGGGGACCTACGAGCAGTACTTC
15 | . | TRBJ2-7 | TRBV7-9 | . | CASSKTQGLLYEQYF | TGTGCCAGCAGCAAGACCCAGGGGTTGCTGTACGAGCAGTACTTC
15 | . | TRBJ2-1 | TRBV19 | TRBD1 | CASSIGTGGNGEQFF | TGTGCCAGTAGTATAGGGACAGGGGGAAACGGTGAGCAGTTCTTC
13 | . | TRBJ2-1 | TRBV3-1/TRBV3-2 | . | CASSRRTDNEQFF | TGTGCCAGCAGCCGCCGGACTGACAATGAGCAGTTCTTC
13 | many | TRBJ2-7 | TRBV5-1 | . | CASSLERTYEQYF | TGCGCCAGCAGCTTAGAGCGGACCTACGAGCAGTACTTC
15 | . | TRBJ2-7 | TRBV19 | TRBD2 | CASRTSGRVSYEQYF | TGTGCCAGTCGGACTAGCGGGAGGGTATCCTACGAGCAGTACTTC
13 | . | TRBJ1-1 | TRBV19 | . | CATTSGSPYSAFF | TGTGCCACTACTTCCGGGAGCCCCTATTCAGCTTTCTTT
15 | . | TRBJ2-3 | TRBV14 | . | CASSQRHLSTDTQYF | TGTGCCAGCAGCCAACGACACCTTAGCACAGATACGCAGTATTTT
16 | . | TRBJ2-3 | TRBV11-2 | TRBD1 | CASSLTGGFSTDTQYF | TGTGCCAGCAGCTTGACAGGGGGCTTTAGCACAGATACGCAGTATTTT
15 | few | TRBJ2-1 | TRBV5-5 | TRBD2 | CASSLAGLENNEQFF | TGTGCCAGCAGCTTGGCCGGACTAGAAAACAATGAGCAGTTCTTC
14 | . | TRBJ1-1 | TRBV11-3 | . | CASSLGGASAEAFF | TGTGCCAGCAGCTTAGGCGGCGCATCAGCTGAAGCTTTCTTT
13 | . | TRBJ2-5 | TRBV18 | . | CASSLGQGETQYF | TGTGCCAGCTCTCTGGGCCAGGGAGAGACCCAGTACTTC
14 | . | TRBJ2-7 | TRBV5-1 | TRBD2 | CASTLAGVRNEQYF | TGCGCCAGCACCCTAGCGGGAGTGAGGAACGAGCAGTACTTC
13 | . | TRBJ2-1 | TRBV12-3/TRBV12-4 | TRBD2 | CASSIGLANEQFF | TGTGCCAGCAGTATAGGACTAGCGAATGAGCAGTTCTTC
13 | . | TRBJ1-1 | TRBV6-5 | TRBD1 | CATRGQRNTEAFF | TGTGCCACCAGGGGACAGCGGAACACTGAAGCTTTCTTT
15 | . | TRBJ2-1 | TRBV6-5 | TRBD2 | CASTSSGSSYNEQFF | TGTGCCAGCACGTCTAGCGGGAGCTCCTACAATGAGCAGTTCTTC
14 | . | TRBJ1-5 | TRBV10-3 | TRBD1 | CAISDQGANQPQHF | TGTGCCATCAGTGACCAGGGGGCAAATCAGCCCCAGCATTTT